The source of this T cell receptor beta chain is a study of cytomegalovirus exposure and HLA in healthy donors. CDR1 and CDR2 from the germline V gene are SGHDN and FVKESK. This CDR3 spans 16 amino acids. V lost 4 bases to trimming and J lost 4 bases, with 16 bases between them. This table comes from immunoSEQ multiplex PCR, and its TCRdb copy is limited to in-frame clones, with some not included. The data contain more than 95,000 clones, about 91% of them seen just once; the ten biggest clones take up approximately 2%. The specimen was PBMCs. The clonotype originates from a man aged 18 to 30 in good health and CMV-seronegative. The chain is built from TRBV14 and TRBJ1-4; no definite D call. The chain's CDR3 is CASSRGGLNINEKLFF. As DNA, the CDR3 is TGTGCCAGCAGCCGCGGAGGCTTGAATATTAATGAAAAACTGTTTTTT.